Listed below are T cell receptor beta chains from one sample, sequenced in a study of T cells in Graves' hyperthyroidism and ophthalmopathy. TCRdb independently ran MiXCR on the multiplex PCR reads; one entry per CDR3 protein. The sample includes roughly 420,000 distinct CDR3 sequences, around 15% of them seen just once. The specimen was blood. The receptors derive from a woman younger than 30 with Graves' hyperthyroidism. Each CDR3 is given with its conserved first and last residue. Each record gives: CDR3 DNA, CDR3 protein, D gene, J gene, V gene, clone size. A D gene is named only where the DNA matches it firmly. Clone size, where shown, is once, few, many, or a class for clones that have expanded.

cdr3_nt: TGTGCCAGCAGCTTGGGGCAGGGTCACCACGAGCAGTACTTC
cdr3_aa: CASSLGQGHHEQYF
d_call: -
j_call: TRBJ2-7
v_call: TRBV5-6
clone_size: many

cdr3_nt: TGCGCCAGCAGCCCGTACCGTACAGGGGGAACTTATAATTCACCCCTCCACTTT
cdr3_aa: CASSPYRTGGTYNSPLHF
d_call: TRBD1
j_call: TRBJ1-6
v_call: TRBV4-1
clone_size: many

cdr3_nt: TGTGCCAGCAGTTACAACGGGGGCAGTCAGCCCCAGCATTTT
cdr3_aa: CASSYNGGSQPQHF
d_call: -
j_call: TRBJ1-5
v_call: TRBV6-2/TRBV6-3
clone_size: many

cdr3_nt: TGTGCCAGCAGCACCGGGACCGGGGGAGAGACCCAGTACTTC
cdr3_aa: CASSTGTGGETQYF
d_call: -
j_call: TRBJ2-5
v_call: TRBV7-2
clone_size: many

cdr3_nt: TGCGCCAGCAACCGGGACACTACCAACTATGGCTACACCTTC
cdr3_aa: CASNRDTTNYGYTF
d_call: -
j_call: TRBJ1-2
v_call: TRBV5-1
clone_size: many

cdr3_nt: TGCAGTGGCTCCGGGACACTCGCCTACGAGCAGTACTTC
cdr3_aa: CSGSGTLAYEQYF
d_call: -
j_call: TRBJ2-7
v_call: TRBV20-1
clone_size: -

cdr3_nt: TGTGCCATTGGGACAGGGACTTTCTATGGCTACACCTTC
cdr3_aa: CAIGTGTFYGYTF
d_call: TRBD1
j_call: TRBJ1-2
v_call: TRBV10-3
clone_size: few

cdr3_nt: TGTGCCAGCAGCGCAGGAAGGGGGACGAATTCACCCCTCCACTTT
cdr3_aa: CASSAGRGTNSPLHF
d_call: -
j_call: TRBJ1-6
v_call: TRBV9
clone_size: few

cdr3_nt: TGCAGCGTTGCTACAGGGGGCGGAAGTAATTCACCCCTCCACTTT
cdr3_aa: CSVATGGGSNSPLHF
d_call: TRBD1
j_call: TRBJ1-6
v_call: TRBV29-1
clone_size: -

cdr3_nt: TGTGCCAGCAGCTTAGTCCCTCTAGCGGGCGCGTACAATGAGCAGTTCTTC
cdr3_aa: CASSLVPLAGAYNEQFF
d_call: TRBD2
j_call: TRBJ2-1
v_call: TRBV11-2
clone_size: many

cdr3_nt: TGCGCCAGCAGCCAAGCGAGCGTTCGCGGTGAGCAGTTCTTC
cdr3_aa: CASSQASVRGEQFF
d_call: -
j_call: TRBJ2-1
v_call: TRBV4-1
clone_size: few

cdr3_nt: TGTGCCAGCAGCGTCTTCAGCGGCCCCACGAACACCGGGGAGCTGTTTTTT
cdr3_aa: CASSVFSGPTNTGELFF
d_call: -
j_call: TRBJ2-2
v_call: TRBV9
clone_size: few

cdr3_nt: TGTGCCAGCAGCCAGGGGACATCGGCCAAAAACATTCAGTACTTC
cdr3_aa: CASSQGTSAKNIQYF
d_call: -
j_call: TRBJ2-4
v_call: TRBV14
clone_size: few

cdr3_nt: TGCAGTGCTAGCGGACGGGGGAGTCTAGATACGCAGTATTTT
cdr3_aa: CSASGRGSLDTQYF
d_call: -
j_call: TRBJ2-3
v_call: TRBV20-1
clone_size: few

cdr3_nt: TGTGCCTGGAGCACCACCGGGCAGATCTATGGCTACACCTTC
cdr3_aa: CAWSTTGQIYGYTF
d_call: -
j_call: TRBJ1-2
v_call: TRBV30
clone_size: many

cdr3_nt: TGTGCCAGCAGTGAAGTACTAACACTCAATCAGCCCCAGCATTTT
cdr3_aa: CASSEVLTLNQPQHF
d_call: -
j_call: TRBJ1-5
v_call: TRBV6-1
clone_size: -

cdr3_nt: TGTGCCAGCAGTTACCTTAGCGGGAGCGACCCGAACACCGGGGAGCTGTTTTTT
cdr3_aa: CASSYLSGSDPNTGELFF
d_call: TRBD2
j_call: TRBJ2-2
v_call: TRBV6-5
clone_size: -

cdr3_nt: TGTGCCAGCAGCAAAGGACTAGCGGGAATCAACGAGCAGTACTTC
cdr3_aa: CASSKGLAGINEQYF
d_call: TRBD2
j_call: TRBJ2-7
v_call: TRBV11-1
clone_size: many

cdr3_nt: TGTGCCAGCAGTTTATCCTCTGGACTAGCATCTAGTGAGCAGTTCTTC
cdr3_aa: CASSLSSGLASSEQFF
d_call: TRBD2
j_call: TRBJ2-1
v_call: TRBV28
clone_size: few

cdr3_nt: TGTGCCAGCATGCGTGGGGGGTACGAGCAGTACTTC
cdr3_aa: CASMRGGYEQYF
d_call: -
j_call: TRBJ2-7
v_call: TRBV12-3/TRBV12-4
clone_size: few

cdr3_nt: TGTGCCAGCAGCCGACCGGGGGAGACAGATACGCAGTATTTT
cdr3_aa: CASSRPGETDTQYF
d_call: -
j_call: TRBJ2-3
v_call: TRBV28
clone_size: many

cdr3_nt: TGCAGCGTTCTGGACAGGGGCGTTACAGATACGCAGTATTTT
cdr3_aa: CSVLDRGVTDTQYF
d_call: TRBD1
j_call: TRBJ2-3
v_call: TRBV29-1
clone_size: many

cdr3_nt: TGTGCCAGCTCCTGGGGGGGAGAGGACACCGGGGAGCTGTTTTTT
cdr3_aa: CASSWGGEDTGELFF
d_call: TRBD2
j_call: TRBJ2-2
v_call: TRBV11-3
clone_size: few

cdr3_nt: TGTGCCAGCAGTTACGTCTCCGGAACCTACGAGCAGTACTTC
cdr3_aa: CASSYVSGTYEQYF
d_call: -
j_call: TRBJ2-7
v_call: TRBV6-5
clone_size: many

cdr3_nt: TGTGCCAGTAGTGGGACTGCCTACTCTGGGGCCAACGTCCTGACTTTC
cdr3_aa: CASSGTAYSGANVLTF
d_call: -
j_call: TRBJ2-6
v_call: TRBV19
clone_size: -

cdr3_nt: TGTGCCAGCAGCGAGGGACTAGCGGTTAACTCCTACGAGCAGTACTTC
cdr3_aa: CASSEGLAVNSYEQYF
d_call: TRBD2
j_call: TRBJ2-7
v_call: TRBV6-1
clone_size: many

cdr3_nt: TGTGCCAGCAGCCGTTCTAGCGTATACAATGAGCAGTTCTTC
cdr3_aa: CASSRSSVYNEQFF
d_call: -
j_call: TRBJ2-1
v_call: TRBV2
clone_size: many

cdr3_nt: TGTGCCAGCTCACCAAGGCACGAGATGGGAGAGACCCAGTACTTC
cdr3_aa: CASSPRHEMGETQYF
d_call: -
j_call: TRBJ2-5
v_call: TRBV18
clone_size: many

cdr3_nt: TGTGCCAGCAGTGAAGGGCAAAATAGCAATCAGCCCCAGCATTTT
cdr3_aa: CASSEGQNSNQPQHF
d_call: -
j_call: TRBJ1-5
v_call: TRBV6-1
clone_size: -

cdr3_nt: TGTGCCAGCTCACCGCCTCCCGGCACTGAAGCTTTCTTT
cdr3_aa: CASSPPPGTEAFF
d_call: -
j_call: TRBJ1-1
v_call: TRBV18
clone_size: many

cdr3_nt: TGTGCCAGCAGTCAGCCCCGGAATGGCTACACCTTC
cdr3_aa: CASSQPRNGYTF
d_call: -
j_call: TRBJ1-2
v_call: TRBV9
clone_size: few

cdr3_nt: TGCAGTGCAGCCGGGACTAGCGGGATTACCACAGATACGCAGTATTTT
cdr3_aa: CSAAGTSGITTDTQYF
d_call: TRBD2
j_call: TRBJ2-3
v_call: TRBV20-1
clone_size: many

cdr3_nt: TGTGCCTGGAGTAACGGGGGTAGGATAACTGAAGCTTTCTTT
cdr3_aa: CAWSNGGRITEAFF
d_call: -
j_call: TRBJ1-1
v_call: TRBV30
clone_size: -

cdr3_nt: TGTGCCAGCTCGGGGCACACTGAAGCTTTCTTT
cdr3_aa: CASSGHTEAFF
d_call: -
j_call: TRBJ1-1
v_call: TRBV2
clone_size: -

cdr3_nt: TGTGCCAGCAGTGAACAGGAGGCGCTGGGGACCCAGTACTTC
cdr3_aa: CASSEQEALGTQYF
d_call: -
j_call: TRBJ2-5
v_call: TRBV27
clone_size: many

cdr3_nt: TGTGCCAGCTCACTTGCGGGGCGGTCAGCATACAATGAGCAGTTCTTC
cdr3_aa: CASSLAGRSAYNEQFF
d_call: -
j_call: TRBJ2-1
v_call: TRBV18
clone_size: few

cdr3_nt: TGTGCCAGCAGCTTAGATACGGGAGAGCAGTTCTTC
cdr3_aa: CASSLDTGEQFF
d_call: -
j_call: TRBJ2-1
v_call: TRBV7-2
clone_size: -

cdr3_nt: TGTGCCAGCAGTATCAGGGAAGGCTATGGCTACACCTTC
cdr3_aa: CASSIREGYGYTF
d_call: -
j_call: TRBJ1-2
v_call: TRBV12-3/TRBV12-4
clone_size: many

cdr3_nt: TGTGCCAGCAGTCCGGGAGTCTCCTACAATGAGCAGTTCTTC
cdr3_aa: CASSPGVSYNEQFF
d_call: -
j_call: TRBJ2-1
v_call: TRBV11-2
clone_size: many

cdr3_nt: TGTGCCAGCAGCTTAGTAAGGGGCCACAATGAGCAGTTCTTC
cdr3_aa: CASSLVRGHNEQFF
d_call: -
j_call: TRBJ2-1
v_call: TRBV7-6
clone_size: few

cdr3_nt: TGCAGCGTTGATTCTACATGGCTAGGCGAGCAGTACTTC
cdr3_aa: CSVDSTWLGEQYF
d_call: -
j_call: TRBJ2-7
v_call: TRBV29-1
clone_size: many

cdr3_nt: TGTGCCAGCAGTGTTGGGACTAGCGGGGCCAATGAGCAGTTCTTC
cdr3_aa: CASSVGTSGANEQFF
d_call: TRBD2
j_call: TRBJ2-1
v_call: TRBV6-1
clone_size: many

cdr3_nt: TGCAGTGCTAGAGCTATGGGACAGGGGGCGGGGGACATTCAGTACTTC
cdr3_aa: CSARAMGQGAGDIQYF
d_call: TRBD1
j_call: TRBJ2-4
v_call: TRBV20-1
clone_size: many

cdr3_nt: TGTGCCAGCAGTTTACCTGGCAAAAACAATGAGCAGTTCTTC
cdr3_aa: CASSLPGKNNEQFF
d_call: -
j_call: TRBJ2-1
v_call: TRBV28
clone_size: many

cdr3_nt: TGTGCCAGCAGCGGGGGGACAGGGGACGAGCAGTACTTC
cdr3_aa: CASSGGTGDEQYF
d_call: TRBD1
j_call: TRBJ2-7
v_call: TRBV11-2
clone_size: once

cdr3_nt: TGCAGCGTCGCCTGGGGAGCGCAGGGGGCAGATACGCAGTATTTT
cdr3_aa: CSVAWGAQGADTQYF
d_call: TRBD1
j_call: TRBJ2-3
v_call: TRBV29-1
clone_size: many

cdr3_nt: TGTGCCAGTAGTATACGGGGGGCGGAATATGGCTACACCTTC
cdr3_aa: CASSIRGAEYGYTF
d_call: -
j_call: TRBJ1-2
v_call: TRBV19
clone_size: -

cdr3_nt: TGTGCCAGCTCACCGCGGACTAGCGGGAGCGATGTGGGCACAGATACGCAGTATTTT
cdr3_aa: CASSPRTSGSDVGTDTQYF
d_call: TRBD2
j_call: TRBJ2-3
v_call: TRBV18
clone_size: few

cdr3_nt: TGTGCCAGCAGTTTTGAATTCCTGGTGGGCTACACCTTC
cdr3_aa: CASSFEFLVGYTF
d_call: -
j_call: TRBJ1-2
v_call: TRBV12-3/TRBV12-4
clone_size: many

cdr3_nt: TGTGCCAGCAGCTTGTTGGGTGGGCGGGGGTCCGGGGAGCTGTTTTTT
cdr3_aa: CASSLLGGRGSGELFF
d_call: TRBD2
j_call: TRBJ2-2
v_call: TRBV5-5
clone_size: few

cdr3_nt: TGTGCCAGCAGCCTCCTCAGATGGACTAGCGGGAGTAATATGTACGAGCAGTACTTC
cdr3_aa: CASSLLRWTSGSNMYEQYF
d_call: TRBD2
j_call: TRBJ2-7
v_call: TRBV14
clone_size: -

cdr3_nt: TGCGCCAGCAGCTTGTGGACAGGGGGCAACTACGAGCAGTACTTC
cdr3_aa: CASSLWTGGNYEQYF
d_call: TRBD1
j_call: TRBJ2-7
v_call: TRBV5-1
clone_size: few

cdr3_nt: TGTGCCAGCAGATCCTCCGCGGGAGTTCCTTCCAAAAACATTCAGTACTTC
cdr3_aa: CASRSSAGVPSKNIQYF
d_call: TRBD2
j_call: TRBJ2-4
v_call: TRBV11-2
clone_size: few

cdr3_nt: TGTGCCAGCAGCTTAGGTTACAGAGGGGAGTACAAGAATGAAAAACTGTTTTTT
cdr3_aa: CASSLGYRGEYKNEKLFF
d_call: -
j_call: TRBJ1-4
v_call: TRBV7-8
clone_size: many

cdr3_nt: TGTGCCAGCAGCGTCGGGACAGGGCCATCCTACAATGAGCAGTTCTTC
cdr3_aa: CASSVGTGPSYNEQFF
d_call: TRBD1
j_call: TRBJ2-1
v_call: TRBV7-8
clone_size: -

cdr3_nt: TGTGCCAGCAGCTTAGCCTTGACTAGCGGGAGAGATACCGGGGAGCTGTTTTTT
cdr3_aa: CASSLALTSGRDTGELFF
d_call: TRBD2
j_call: TRBJ2-2
v_call: TRBV11-1
clone_size: -

cdr3_nt: TGTGCCAGCAGCGAGAGCCCTAGCGGGATCAACACCGGGGAGCTGTTTTTT
cdr3_aa: CASSESPSGINTGELFF
d_call: TRBD2
j_call: TRBJ2-2
v_call: TRBV9
clone_size: -

cdr3_nt: TGTGCCAGCAACGCAGATACGCAGTATTTT
cdr3_aa: CASNADTQYF
d_call: -
j_call: TRBJ2-3
v_call: TRBV6-1
clone_size: many

cdr3_nt: TGCAGTGCTGCCCTCAACAATGAGCAGTTCTTC
cdr3_aa: CSAALNNEQFF
d_call: -
j_call: TRBJ2-1
v_call: TRBV20-1
clone_size: -

cdr3_nt: TGTGCCAGTATTAACAGCCGCTCGTTTTACGAAAAACTGTTTTTT
cdr3_aa: CASINSRSFYEKLFF
d_call: -
j_call: TRBJ1-4
v_call: TRBV2
clone_size: many